This T cell receptor beta chain was sequenced in a study of blood T cells in healthy people across ages. Findings and caveats of the study: Greater diversity and more naive CD4+ cells were seen in long-lived donors than in aged donors.

Through a sample-barcoded 5' primer and a J-beta primer mix, a second PCR was run for roughly 7 to 11 cycles. Every sample gave at least 3 million paired-end reads containing CDR3. TCRdb redid the calling of the 5' RACE reads with MiXCR, one entry per CDR3 protein. The data show 540,000 or so distinct CDR3 sequences, roughly 28% seen once. Germline lookup yields CDR1 DFQATT and CDR2 SNEGSKA (reference sequence). The CDR3 totals 14 residues. The V gene lost 3 bases and the J gene lost 4 bases, with 15 bases spanning the gap. This clonotype was seen ten or more times. Its antigen is not known. The source material was blood. This receptor was taken from a woman aged 70-85 years in good health. The chain links TRBV20-1 to TRBJ1-1; tentatively, D is TRBD1 (5 bases). The DNA for the CDR3 is TGCAGTGCTAGGGGGGAGAGGAGTAGCACTGAAGCTTTCTTT. Translation gives CSARGERSSTEAFF.